This entry lists 3 T cell receptor beta chains sequenced from one sample in a study of patients and donors after allogeneic stem cell transplantation. Via MiXCR, TCRdb re-called the RT-PCR reads, giving one row per CDR3 protein. The table records roughly 200,000 distinct CDR3 sequences, around 41% of them present only once. Sequences were obtained from blood, either unsorted or a sorted T cell fraction (not recorded which). The receptor set was obtained from a human donor who was either an allogeneic HSCT recipient or a stem cell or donor lymphocyte infusion donor (not recorded which). It is not recorded whose cells these are; they may come from a transplant donor.

This sequence joins TRBV20-1 and TRBJ2-2; D is unclear. From germline, CDR1 is DFQATT and CDR2 SNEGSKA (reference sequence). The CDR3 is 15 amino acids. V was pared by 2 bases and J by 2 bases, with 12 bases between. CDR3 nucleotide sequence: TGCAGTGCTAGAAGCGTCTGGGGAAACACCGGGGAGCTGTTTTTT. This sequence encodes CSARSVWGNTGELFF.

The chain carries TRBV14 and TRBJ2-7; no clear D. Looked up from germline, CDR1 is SGHDN and CDR2 is FVKESK. This CDR3 spans 13 amino acids. The ends were cut back, 2 bases at V and 6 bases at J, with 11 bases in the middle. CDR3: CASSQQGLLEQYF. In DNA form, the CDR3 reads TGTGCCAGCAGCCAACAAGGTTTGCTCGAGCAGTACTTC.

CDR3 region: CASSLAGAENSPLHF. As DNA, the CDR3 is TGTGCCAGCAGTTTAGCAGGGGCGGAAAATTCACCCCTCCACTTT. The chain combines TRBV12-3 or TRBV12-4 with TRBJ1-6; TRBD1 might be the D (5 bases). V was pared by 0 bases and J by 7 bases, with 10 bases between. This CDR3 is 15 amino acids long.